Shown below are 12 T cell receptor beta chains from a single sample sequenced in a study of blood T cell repertoires in COVID-19. TCRdb's table, derived via immunoSEQ multiplex PCR, lists solely in-frame clones and lacks some. Among approximately 170,000 clones listed, 84% were seen once. Sequencing used peripheral blood. The receptors derive from a woman of 80 years or more with COVID-19, enrolled during active disease.

The chain uses TRBV2 and TRBJ2-1, with 14 positions matching TRBD2. The CDR3 is made up of 16 amino acids. From germline, CDR1 is SNHLY and CDR2 FYNNEI. The trim removed 3 bases at V and 4 bases at J, leaving 2 bases unmatched. This CDR3 reads CASSEGLAGDYNEQFF. CDR3 sequence (DNA): TGTGCCAGCAGTGAGGGACTAGCGGGGGATTACAATGAGCAGTTCTTC.

The chain employs TRBV30 and TRBJ1-4; 7 positions agree with TRBD1. Germline trimming cut 2 bases from V and 6 bases from J; bases unmatched to any gene: 9. The CDR3 length is 15 residues. Germline assignment: CDR1 GTSNPN and CDR2 SVGIG (reference sequence). CDR3 DNA sequence: TGTGCCTGGAGTAACCCCCAGGGGGGTCATGAAAAACTGTTTTTT. It codes for CAWSNPQGGHEKLFF.

The rearrangement joins TRBV7-8 to TRBJ2-2, with D tentatively TRBD1 (5 bases). V lost 6 bases to trimming and J lost 0 bases, with 11 bases between them. The CDR3 length is 15 residues. Germline CDR1 reads SGHVS; CDR2 reads FQNEAQ. CDR3 loop: CASRKDITNTGELFF. CDR3 bases: TGTGCCAGCAGGAAGGACATTACGAACACCGGGGAGCTGTTTTTT.

The rearrangement joins TRBV5-1 to TRBJ2-1; no definite D call. CDR3 length: 14 amino acids. The germline gives CDR1 SGHRS, CDR2 YFSETQ. V was cut by 0 bases and J by 5 bases, with 9 bases left in between. Written as DNA, the CDR3 is TGCGCCAGCAGCTTGGTCGTCTCGGACAATGAGCAGTTCTTC. Translation gives CASSLVVSDNEQFF.

The table lists this clone with a few counts. J is TRBJ2-7 and V is TRBV28, with 12 bases lining up with TRBD1. Per germline, CDR1 MDHEN and CDR2 SYDVKM. This CDR3 is built from 15 residues. Trimming removed 4 bases from V and 7 bases from J; junction bases left unmatched: 8. Here the CDR3 DNA reads TGTGCCAGCAGTTCTCCGGGACAGGGGGCGGGAGAGCAGTACTTC. Translating gives CASSSPGQGAGEQYF.

The chain is built from TRBV5-4 and TRBJ1-2, with 9 bases identical to TRBD1. After removal of 5 bases from V and 4 bases from J, the junction contained 9 bases not matched to a gene. The CDR3 contains 15 residues. Germline-derived CDR1 and CDR2 are SGHNT and YYREEE (reference sequence). The CDR3 bases are TGTGCCAGCAGGGTCCGGGACAGGGTTGGCTATGGCTACACCTTC. The encoded protein is CASRVRDRVGYGYTF.

The rearrangement joins TRBV28 to TRBJ1-2; 7 bases are a match to TRBD1. J gave up 3 bases and V 4 bases, and 5 bases lay outside the gene matches. The CDR3 extends over 14 amino acids. Germline CDR1 MDHEN, CDR2 SYDVKM. The CDR3 sequence: CASSWDSLYYGYTF. CDR3 bases: TGTGCCAGCAGTTGGGACAGTTTATACTATGGCTACACCTTC.

The rearrangement uses TRBV7-3 and TRBJ2-2; 8 nucleotides align to TRBD2. Germline trimming cut 2 bases from V and 5 bases from J; bases unmatched to any gene: 10. CDR1 is SGHTA, CDR2 FQGTGA, per germline. This CDR3 is built from 17 residues. CDR3 DNA sequence: TGTGCCAGCAGCTTACTGGGTAGCGGGATCGGGACCGGGGAGCTGTTTTTT. Protein: CASSLLGSGIGTGELFF.

The chain carries TRBV20-1 and TRBJ2-5, with D possibly matching TRBD1 (5 bases). Germline V CDR1 and CDR2: DFQATT, SNEGSKA (reference sequence). This CDR3 region has 11 residues. With 7 bases removed from V and 4 bases from J, the gap between germline ends came to 10 bases. CDR3 nucleotide sequence: TGCAGTGTTCTAGGGGTAGAGACCCAGTACTTC. This encodes CSVLGVETQYF.

The J gene is TRBJ2-1, the V gene TRBV6-5, with 7 nucleotides matching TRBD1. CDR1 and CDR2 (germline): MNHEY, SVGAGI. With V trimmed by 6 bases and J by 8 bases, 13 bases remained unmatched. The CDR3 has 15 residues. CDR3 sequence (DNA): TGTGCCAGCAGCCCAGGGCAGGGGGACGAGTATGAGCAGTTCTTC. It yields the protein CASSPGQGDEYEQFF.

The chain links TRBV3-1 (or the pseudogene TRBV3-2) to TRBJ2-5, with TRBD2 as a possible D gene (6 bases). V lost 1 base to trimming and J lost 5 bases, with 14 bases between them. From germline, CDR1 is LGHDT and CDR2 YNNKEL (reference sequence). The CDR3 covers 15 residues. The CDR3 is CASSQGSGGGETQYF. The CDR3 coding sequence is TGTGCCAGCAGCCAAGGTAGCGGAGGAGGGGAGACCCAGTACTTC.

This chain uses TRBV24-1 with TRBJ2-7, with D tentatively TRBD2 (6 bases). CDR1 KGHDR and CDR2 SFDVKD come from the germline V gene. This CDR3 comprises 13 residues. V was clipped by 6 bases and J by 4 bases, with 12 bases between them. CDR3 bases: TGTGCCACCAGTAGGGCCGGGGGATACGAGCAGTACTTC. Residues: CATSRAGGYEQYF.